The T cell receptor (beta chain) under discussion was sequenced for a study of T cell responses to AZD1222 COVID-19 vaccine. Study outcomes and limitations: Close to half of all spike-specific TCRs reportedly target regions of the variants that are unmutated. AZD1222 recipients seropositive at baseline numbered only 5 or 6.

V lost 1 base and J lost 1, with 7 bases in between. Germline lookup yields CDR1 SGHTA and CDR2 FQGNSA. The CDR3 totals 14 residues. In regard to this clone: As yet, its antigen is unknown.

The method was immunoSEQ multiplex PCR; TCRdb's version includes in-frame clones alone and lacks a portion of them. Here the sample spans 75,000 to 100,000 clones, approximately 88% being singletons. This TCR came from an adult in good health. Here the sequenced sample was peripheral blood, taken on day 0 of AZD1222 vaccination. The chain has TRBV7-2 and TRBJ2-5, with D uncertain. The CDR3 loop is CASSLDPGQETQYF. CDR3 nucleotide sequence: TGTGCCAGCAGCTTAGATCCGGGCCAAGAGACCCAGTACTTC.